This T cell receptor (beta chain) emerged from a study of blood T cell repertoires in COVID-19. Overall study: Material from acute and convalescent COVID-19 was sourced from the United States, Italy and Spain. From T cells, B-cell-depleted T cells, or PBMCs came the material, which was cDNA or gDNA.

CDR3 length: 15 amino acids. Germline CDR1 is WNHNN and CDR2 is SYGVQD (reference sequence). V was cut by 6 bases and J by 3 bases, with 16 bases left in between. Per the authors' pipeline: Reference gene primer amplification gave estimated nucleated cell counts. Some clones are missing from TCRdb's copy, which holds only in-frame ones; the method was immunoSEQ multiplex PCR. The DNA was the basis for D and trimming; V, J and clone size are from that table. This table has 150,000 to 200,000 clones, 75% to 90% appearing once. This clone was detected once. J is TRBJ2-3 and V is TRBV10-1; D might be TRBD2 (6 bases). This clonotype was obtained from a human donor in a cohort sampled during active COVID-19. What was sequenced was peripheral blood. The CDR3 DNA sequence: TGCGCCAGCAGCCCCGGGGGAGCGGGTACAGATACGCAGTATTTT. Translating it yields CASSPGGAGTDTQYF.